The 5 T cell receptor beta chains presented below share a single source sample, sequenced in a study of T-cell reconstitution after alpha-beta-depleted transplantation in children. Unique molecular identifiers featured in how the TCRbeta library was prepared. TCRdb ran MiXCR on the PCR reads and lists one entry per CDR3 protein. Among about 270,000 distinct CDR3 sequences, 9.9% were seen once, and the ten largest hold roughly a tenth. The specimen was PBMCs from the stem cell graft donor, collected from the stem cell graft. Receptor source: a human donor who donated a stem cell graft to a child with SCID.

This clonotype was observed at least ten times. V usage is TRBV12-3 or TRBV12-4 and J usage is TRBJ2-3; TRBD1 matches at 10 bases. V trimming: 6 bases; J trimming: 1 base; junction bases outside the gene matches: 4. The CDR3 extends over 15 amino acids. CDR3 amino acids: CASRAGTGGTDTQYF. The CDR3 DNA reads TGTGCCAGCAGGGCCGGGACAGGGGGCACAGATACGCAGTATTTT.

This clonotype was counted at least ten times. The chain has TRBV12-3 or TRBV12-4 and TRBJ1-4; the match to TRBD1 covers 7 bases. The CDR3 runs to 15 residues. J gave up 4 bases and V 1 base, and 3 bases lay outside the gene matches. The CDR3 nucleotides are TGTGCCAGCAGTTTAGGGGGACAGCTTAATGAAAAACTGTTTTTT. Its protein product is CASSLGGQLNEKLFF.

There are a few counts of this clonotype. The chain carries TRBV7-2 and TRBJ2-7; the match to TRBD1 covers 10 bases. The CDR3 has 15 residues. CDR1 is SGHTA, CDR2 FQGNSA, per germline. With V trimmed by 5 bases and J by 3 bases, 7 bases remained unmatched. The CDR3 loop is CASSTRDRGNYEQYF. The CDR3, as DNA: TGTGCCAGCAGCACCCGGGACAGGGGCAACTACGAGCAGTACTTC.

The chain joins TRBV6-5 to TRBJ1-6, with D uncertain. Germline CDR1 MNHEY, CDR2 SVGAGI. With 0 bases removed from V and 8 bases from J, the gap between germline ends came to 11 bases. CDR3 length: 15 amino acids. CDR3 sequence: CASSYSAGPDSPLHF. The CDR3 DNA follows: TGTGCCAGCAGTTACTCGGCCGGACCCGATTCACCCCTCCACTTT.

V and J are TRBV3-1 and TRBJ2-3; perhaps TRBD1 as D (8 bases). V was shortened by 0 bases and J by 0 bases, with 13 bases between the two germline ends. This CDR3 spans 17 amino acids. Germline V gene sequence: CDR1 LGHDT, CDR2 YNNKEL (reference sequence). The CDR3 loop is CASSQETGGASTDTQYF. In DNA form, the CDR3 reads TGTGCCAGCAGCCAAGAAACAGGGGGGGCTAGCACAGATACGCAGTATTTT.